The entry that follows covers one T cell receptor (beta chain) sequence. The target of this receptor is not known. Nothing much larger sits one base from this clone, and base qualities are not available. The record originates from a study of glioma-infiltrating T cells after dendritic cell vaccination (dated by TCRdb to between 2015 and 2016). Regarding the study in general: The cohort included roughly 15 glioblastoma patients drawn from Phase I and II dendritic cell vaccination trials, of whom 9 were newly diagnosed and 6 had recurrent disease. In glioblastoma patients vaccinated with dendritic cells, deep sequencing of TCR beta CDR3 regions served to measure tumor-infiltrating lymphocyte content and to compare repertoires between tumor and blood. Each patient got three intradermal injections of the dendritic cell vaccine, spaced at biweekly intervals, in the arm below the axilla. The vaccine was prepared from monocyte-derived dendritic cells that were cultured for under 8 days with IL-4 and GM-CSF and then pulsed overnight with autologous tumor lysate. Patients received autologous tumor lysate-pulsed dendritic cell vaccination between about 2002 and 2013. Survival after dendritic cell vaccination was correlated with TCR sequencing metrics such as TIL content and the overlap between tumor and blood repertoires. Here is what the overall study found, with its caveats: Higher estimated pretreatment TIL content predicted longer time to progression and overall survival after dendritic cell vaccination. TCR clonality showed no direct relationship with survival, which suggests that a diverse polyclonal response may be important. The three-group TCR overlap response model was described as speculative and requiring prospective validation. The cohort was small and heterogeneous, and full blood and tumor sets were available for few patients, with initial-recurrent tumor pairs available for even fewer patients.

TCRB CDR3 regions were amplified from roughly 1.8 ug genomic DNA, or all available DNA if less, using the immunoSEQ assay. For multiplex PCR, 60 forward primers for TCR V beta segments and 13 reverse primers for J beta segments were used. Synthetic control templates were spiked into each sample at limiting dilution to estimate reads per starting template. The Illumina HiSeq System generated 87 bp sequencing reads. Regarding the original processing steps: PCR and sequencing errors were removed by merging closely related sequences with a nearest neighbor algorithm. TCR overlap was measured as the percentage of unique tumor TCR beta sequences that were also present in the peripheral blood of the same patient. TCRdb took this table from immuneACCESS and kept in-frame rearrangements with V and J called. Such tables lack part of the clones; where checked against another copy, unresolved V genes explain under half of the gap, and the rest is unexplained. V and J calls and clone size follow that table, whereas D and trimming were derived from the DNA. Here the sample has approximately 93,000 clones; 85% occur a single time. In total, the top ten clones hold around 8.5% of the sample.

The sample's time point label is to be understood as: after dendritic cell vaccination, including at tumor progression/relapse. To be selected, patients needed enough residual fresh-frozen tumor tissue and more than two years of available survival data. Molecular status otherwise varied across the glioblastoma patients, but none of them carried an isocitrate dehydrogenase mutation. PBMC collection took place before vaccination, two weeks after the third vaccination, and at tumor progression if progression occurred. The Qiagen DNeasy Blood extraction Kit was used to extract genomic DNA. The junction shows trimming of 4 bases on V and 1 base on J, plus 10 bases between the germline ends. As encoded in the germline V gene, CDR1 is SNHLY while CDR2 is FYNNEI. The CDR3 measures 14 amino acids from cysteine to phenylalanine. The kept DNA is CDR3 alone, 42 bases in frame from the first base.

Material: blood, obtained after dendritic cell vaccination. The source of this sequence is a human donor with glioblastoma. The chain links TRBV2 with TRBJ1-1; the D gene is unclear. The CDR3 sequence is CASSVREENTEAFF. The DNA sequence follows: TGTGCCAGCAGTGTCCGGGAAGAGAACACTGAAGCTTTCTTT.